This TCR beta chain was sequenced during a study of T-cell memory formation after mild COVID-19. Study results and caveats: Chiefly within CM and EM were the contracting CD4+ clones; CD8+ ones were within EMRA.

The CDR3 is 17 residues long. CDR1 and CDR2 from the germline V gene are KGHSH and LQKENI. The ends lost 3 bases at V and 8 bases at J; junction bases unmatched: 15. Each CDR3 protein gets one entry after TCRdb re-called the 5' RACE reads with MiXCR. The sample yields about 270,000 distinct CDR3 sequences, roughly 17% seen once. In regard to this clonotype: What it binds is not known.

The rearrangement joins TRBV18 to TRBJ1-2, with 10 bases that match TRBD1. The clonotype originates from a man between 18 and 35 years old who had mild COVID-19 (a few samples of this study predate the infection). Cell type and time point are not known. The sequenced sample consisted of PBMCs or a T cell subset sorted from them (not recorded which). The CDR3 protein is CASSPLHSGTGDRGYTF. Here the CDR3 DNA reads TGTGCCAGCTCACCTTTGCACTCCGGGACAGGGGATCGCGGCTACACCTTC.